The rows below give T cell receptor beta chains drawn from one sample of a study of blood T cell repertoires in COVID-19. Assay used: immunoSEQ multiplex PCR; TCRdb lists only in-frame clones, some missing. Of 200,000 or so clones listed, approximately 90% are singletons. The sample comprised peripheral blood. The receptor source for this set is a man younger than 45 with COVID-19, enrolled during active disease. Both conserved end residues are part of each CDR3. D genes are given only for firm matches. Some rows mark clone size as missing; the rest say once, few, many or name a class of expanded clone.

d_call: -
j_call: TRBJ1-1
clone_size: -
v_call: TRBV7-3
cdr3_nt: TGTGCCAGCAGCTTATCAGTGAACACTGAAGCTTTCTTT
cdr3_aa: CASSLSVNTEAFF

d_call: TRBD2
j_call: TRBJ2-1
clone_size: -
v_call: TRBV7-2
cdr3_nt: TGTGCCAGCAGCTTAGGAGGGACTAGCGGGGGGGCCCACAATGAGCAGTTCTTC
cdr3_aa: CASSLGGTSGGAHNEQFF

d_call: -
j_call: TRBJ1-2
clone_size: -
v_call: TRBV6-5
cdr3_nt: TGTGCCAGCAGTTTCTTAATGGGGGCGGTTGGCTACACCTTC
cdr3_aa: CASSFLMGAVGYTF

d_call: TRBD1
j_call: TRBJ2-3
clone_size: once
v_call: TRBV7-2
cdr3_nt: TGTGCCAGCTGCAGAACAGGGGGCACAGATACGCAGTATTTT
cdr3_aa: CASCRTGGTDTQYF

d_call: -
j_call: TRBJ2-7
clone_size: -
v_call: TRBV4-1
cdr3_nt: TGCGCCAGCAGCCAAGACCTAATCTACGAGCAGTACTTC
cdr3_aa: CASSQDLIYEQYF

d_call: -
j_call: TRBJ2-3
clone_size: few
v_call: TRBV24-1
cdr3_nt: TGTGCCACCAGTGATTTAACAGCGGCTTTCACAGATACGCAGTATTTT
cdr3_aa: CATSDLTAAFTDTQYF

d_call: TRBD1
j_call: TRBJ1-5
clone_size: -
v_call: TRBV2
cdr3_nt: TGTGCCAGCAGAGTCCGGACAGGCAGCAATCAGCCCCAGCATTTT
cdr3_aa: CASRVRTGSNQPQHF

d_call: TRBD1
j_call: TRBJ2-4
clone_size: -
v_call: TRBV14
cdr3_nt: TGTGCCAGCAGCCACACTACGGGACAGAAAAACATTCAGTACTTC
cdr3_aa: CASSHTTGQKNIQYF

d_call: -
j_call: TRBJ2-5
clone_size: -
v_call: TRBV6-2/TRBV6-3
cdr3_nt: TGTGCCAGCAGCCCGGGGAGAGGTGGTACCCAGTACTTC
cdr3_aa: CASSPGRGGTQYF

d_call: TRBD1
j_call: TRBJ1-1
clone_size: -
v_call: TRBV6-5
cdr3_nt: TGTGCCAGCACCAATAGACAGGGGAACACTGAAGCTTTCTTT
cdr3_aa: CASTNRQGNTEAFF

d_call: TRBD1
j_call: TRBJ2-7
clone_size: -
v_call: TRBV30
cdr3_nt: TGTGCCTGGGGCCAGGGACAGGGCTACGAGCAGTACTTC
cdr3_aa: CAWGQGQGYEQYF

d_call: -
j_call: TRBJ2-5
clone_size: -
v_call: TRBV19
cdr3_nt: TGTGCCAGCAAGAAACAGGGGGGGCTGGAGACCCAGTACTTC
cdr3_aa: CASKKQGGLETQYF

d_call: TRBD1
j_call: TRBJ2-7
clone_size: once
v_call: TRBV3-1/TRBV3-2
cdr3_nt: TGTGCCAGCAGCCAAGACAGGGGGTACTACGAGCAGTACTTC
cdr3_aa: CASSQDRGYYEQYF

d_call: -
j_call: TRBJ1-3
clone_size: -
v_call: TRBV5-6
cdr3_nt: TGTGCCAGCAGCTTGGAAATTTACTCTGGAAACACCATATATTTT
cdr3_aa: CASSLEIYSGNTIYF

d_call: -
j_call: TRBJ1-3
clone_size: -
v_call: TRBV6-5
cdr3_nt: TGTGCCACGAGGAAATCTGGAAACACCATATATTTT
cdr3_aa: CATRKSGNTIYF

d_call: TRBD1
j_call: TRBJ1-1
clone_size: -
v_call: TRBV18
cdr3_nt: TGTGCCAGCTCACCGCCCGGGACAGGGGCGTGGACTGAAGCTTTCTTT
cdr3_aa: CASSPPGTGAWTEAFF